These 3 T cell receptor beta chains share one sample of origin, sequenced in a study of CD8 T cells in Susac syndrome. cDNA came from roughly 0.47 to 1 ug RNA primed by random hexamers. TCRdb reprocessed the immunoSEQ multiplex PCR reads via MiXCR and lists one record per CDR3 protein. The sample contains roughly 70,000 distinct CDR3 sequences, 95% to 96% of which appear only once. Material: CD4+ T cells from PBMCs. All receptors derive from a human donor with multiple sclerosis.

This clonotype was counted a single time. This chain connects TRBV12-3 or TRBV12-4 to TRBJ1-2; D might be TRBD1 (6 bases). The CDR3 extends over 12 amino acids. V dropped 6 bases and J dropped 7 bases, with 12 bases sitting between them. The CDR3 protein is CASRNSGVGYTF. The CDR3 nucleotides are TGTGCCAGCAGGAACTCAGGGGTTGGCTACACCTTC.

V usage is TRBV7-9 and J usage is TRBJ2-5; D may match TRBD1 or TRBD2 (5 bases each). V dropped 0 bases and J dropped 5 bases, with 10 bases sitting between them. CDR1 is SEHNR and CDR2 is FQNEAQ in the germline V gene (reference sequence). The CDR3 is 14 amino acids. The CDR3 protein is CASSLAGTVETQYF. DNA for the CDR3: TGTGCCAGCAGCTTAGCCGGGACGGTCGAGACCCAGTACTTC.

The rearrangement joins TRBV6-5 to TRBJ1-2, with TRBD1 matching 7 bases. V trimming: 7 bases; J trimming: 8 bases; junction bases outside the gene matches: 10. The CDR3 sequence is 13 residues long. Looked up from germline, CDR1 is MNHEY and CDR2 is SVGAGI. The CDR3 loop is CASTIGQARGYTF. The CDR3 nucleotides are TGTGCCAGCACCATAGGACAGGCTCGGGGCTACACCTTC.